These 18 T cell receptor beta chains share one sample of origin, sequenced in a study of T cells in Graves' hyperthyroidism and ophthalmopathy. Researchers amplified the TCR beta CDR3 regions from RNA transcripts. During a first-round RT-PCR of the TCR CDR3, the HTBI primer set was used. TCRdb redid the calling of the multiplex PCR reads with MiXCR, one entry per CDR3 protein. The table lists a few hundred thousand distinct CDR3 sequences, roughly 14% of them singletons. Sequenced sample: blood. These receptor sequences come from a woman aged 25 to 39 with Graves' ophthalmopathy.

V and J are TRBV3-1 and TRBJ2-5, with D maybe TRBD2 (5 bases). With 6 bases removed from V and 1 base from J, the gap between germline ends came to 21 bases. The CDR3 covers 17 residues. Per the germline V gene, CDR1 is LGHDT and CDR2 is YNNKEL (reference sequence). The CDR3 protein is CASSEERMDVPQETQYF. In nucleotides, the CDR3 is TGTGCCAGCAGTGAAGAGCGGATGGACGTGCCCCAAGAGACCCAGTACTTC.

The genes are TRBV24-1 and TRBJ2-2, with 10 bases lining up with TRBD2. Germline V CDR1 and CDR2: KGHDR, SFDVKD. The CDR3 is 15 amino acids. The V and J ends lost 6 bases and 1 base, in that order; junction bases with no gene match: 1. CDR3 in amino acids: CATSIAGGNTGELFF. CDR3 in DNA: TGTGCCACCAGTATAGCGGGGGGGAACACCGGGGAGCTGTTTTTT.

In DNA, the CDR3 is TGTGCCAGCAGTTTAGCAGTGTGGAACACTGAAGCTTTCTTT. Protein: CASSLAVWNTEAFF. This sequence joins TRBV12-3 or TRBV12-4 and TRBJ1-1, with no clear D. V lost 0 bases and J 1 base, leaving 6 bases between the germline ends. The CDR3 covers 14 residues.

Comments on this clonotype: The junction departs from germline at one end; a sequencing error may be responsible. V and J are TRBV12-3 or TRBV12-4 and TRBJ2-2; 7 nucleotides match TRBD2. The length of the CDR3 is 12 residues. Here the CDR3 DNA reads TGTGCCAGCAGTTCCGGCAGCGGGGAGCTGCTTTTT. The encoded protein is CASSSGSGELLF.

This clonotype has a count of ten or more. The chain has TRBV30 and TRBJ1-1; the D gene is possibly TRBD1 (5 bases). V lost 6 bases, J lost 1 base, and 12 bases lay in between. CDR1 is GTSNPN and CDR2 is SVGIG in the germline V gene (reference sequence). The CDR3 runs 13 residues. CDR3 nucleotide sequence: TGTGCCTGTGCTGGACAAGAGAACACTGAAGCTTTCTTT. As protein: CACAGQENTEAFF.

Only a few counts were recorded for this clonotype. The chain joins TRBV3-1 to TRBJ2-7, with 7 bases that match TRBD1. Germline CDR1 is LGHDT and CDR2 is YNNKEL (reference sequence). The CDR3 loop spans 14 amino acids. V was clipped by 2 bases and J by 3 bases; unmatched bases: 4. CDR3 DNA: TGTGCCAGCAGCCAAAGGTACAGGGGCTACGAGCAGTACTTC. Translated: CASSQRYRGYEQYF.

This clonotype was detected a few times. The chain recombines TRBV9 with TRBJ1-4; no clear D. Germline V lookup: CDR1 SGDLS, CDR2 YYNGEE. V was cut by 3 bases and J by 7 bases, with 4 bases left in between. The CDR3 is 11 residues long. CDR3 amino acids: CASSGGEKLFF. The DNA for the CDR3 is TGTGCCAGCAGCGGGGGTGAAAAACTGTTTTTT.

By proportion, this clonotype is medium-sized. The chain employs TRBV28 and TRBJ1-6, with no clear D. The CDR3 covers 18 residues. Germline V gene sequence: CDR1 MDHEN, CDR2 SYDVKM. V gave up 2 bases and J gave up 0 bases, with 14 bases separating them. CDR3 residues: CASSLEWLGSSYNSPLHF. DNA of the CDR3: TGTGCCAGCAGTTTAGAGTGGCTGGGGAGCTCCTATAATTCACCCCTCCACTTT.

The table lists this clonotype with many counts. The CDR3 reads CASSVLGGEQFF. The CDR3 region has the DNA TGTGCCAGTTCAGTGCTGGGCGGAGAGCAGTTCTTC. V and J are TRBV11-1 and TRBJ2-1; D ambiguous. CDR1 is SGHAT, CDR2 FQDESV, per germline (reference sequence). The CDR3 totals 12 residues. V dropped 9 bases and J dropped 10 bases, with 16 bases sitting between them.

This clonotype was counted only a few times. The CDR3 bases are TGCAGTGCCAGCTCCGACGACAACATTCAGTACTTC. Translated, it gives CSASSDDNIQYF. This chain connects TRBV20-1 to TRBJ2-4; D is ambiguous. The CDR3 contains 12 residues. Germline V gene data show CDR1 as DFQATT and CDR2 as SNEGSKA (reference sequence). Trimming removed 6 bases at V and 7 bases at J, with 13 bases between.

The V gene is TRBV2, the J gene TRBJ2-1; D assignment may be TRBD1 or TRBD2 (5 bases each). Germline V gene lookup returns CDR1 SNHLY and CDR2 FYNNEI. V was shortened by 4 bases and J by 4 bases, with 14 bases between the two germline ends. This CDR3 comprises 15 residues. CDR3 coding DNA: TGTGCCAGCAGTGGATTACGGGGACCATACAATGAGCAGTTCTTC. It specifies CASSGLRGPYNEQFF.

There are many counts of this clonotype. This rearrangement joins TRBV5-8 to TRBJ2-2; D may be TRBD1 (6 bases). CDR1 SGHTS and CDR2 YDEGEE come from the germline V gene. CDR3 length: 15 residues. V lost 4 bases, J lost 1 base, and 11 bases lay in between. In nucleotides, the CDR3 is TGTGCCAGCAGCACCACGGACAGGAACACCGGGGAGCTGTTTTTT. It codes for CASSTTDRNTGELFF. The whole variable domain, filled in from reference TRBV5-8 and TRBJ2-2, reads EAGVTQSPTHLIKTRGQQATLRCSPISGHTSVYWYQQALGLGLQFLLWYDEGEERNRGNFPPRFSGRQFPNYSSELNVNALELEDSALYLCASSTTDRNTGELFFGEGSRLTVL.

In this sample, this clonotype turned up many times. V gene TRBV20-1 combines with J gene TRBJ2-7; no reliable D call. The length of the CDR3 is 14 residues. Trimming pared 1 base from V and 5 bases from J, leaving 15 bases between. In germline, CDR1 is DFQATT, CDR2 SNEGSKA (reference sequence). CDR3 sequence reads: CSARVSEPRHEQYF. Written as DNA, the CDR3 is TGCAGTGCTAGAGTCTCCGAGCCCCGACACGAGCAGTACTTC.

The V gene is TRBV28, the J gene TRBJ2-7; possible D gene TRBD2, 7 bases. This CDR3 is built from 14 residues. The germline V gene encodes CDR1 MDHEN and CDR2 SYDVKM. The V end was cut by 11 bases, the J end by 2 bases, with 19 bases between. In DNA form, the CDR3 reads TGTGCCTCCGGAGAGGGAGGGGGGCCCTACGAGCAGTACTTC. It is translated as CASGEGGGPYEQYF. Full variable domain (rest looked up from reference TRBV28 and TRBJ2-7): DVKVTQSSRYLVKRTGEKVFLECVQDMDHENMFWYRQDPGLGLRLIYFSYDVKMKEKGDIPEGYSVSREKKERFSLILESASTNQTSMYLCASGEGGGPYEQYFGPGTRLTVT.

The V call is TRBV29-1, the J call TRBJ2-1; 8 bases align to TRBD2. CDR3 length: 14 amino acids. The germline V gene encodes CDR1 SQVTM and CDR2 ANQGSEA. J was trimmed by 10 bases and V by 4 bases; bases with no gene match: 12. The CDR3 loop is CSVGGMTSVGEQFF. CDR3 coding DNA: TGCAGCGTTGGGGGTATGACTAGCGTAGGGGAGCAGTTCTTC.

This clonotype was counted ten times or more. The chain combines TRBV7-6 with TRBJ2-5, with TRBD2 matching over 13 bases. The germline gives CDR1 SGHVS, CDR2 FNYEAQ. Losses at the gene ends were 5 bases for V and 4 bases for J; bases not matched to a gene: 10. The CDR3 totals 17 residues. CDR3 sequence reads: CASSLPGLAGFVETQYF. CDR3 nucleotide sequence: TGTGCCAGCAGCCTGCCGGGACTAGCGGGGTTTGTAGAGACCCAGTACTTC.

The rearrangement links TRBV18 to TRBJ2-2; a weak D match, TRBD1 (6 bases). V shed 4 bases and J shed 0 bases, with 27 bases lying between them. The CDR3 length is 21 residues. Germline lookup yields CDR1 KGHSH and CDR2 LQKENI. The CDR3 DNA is TGTGCCAGCTCACTACTGGGACAAATCACGCGAAGGGGGACGAACACCGGGGAGCTGTTTTTT. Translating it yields CASSLLGQITRRGTNTGELFF.

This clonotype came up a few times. CDR3 nucleotide sequence: TGTGCCAGTAGCCCCAAAGGTTACGCTGAAGCTTTCTTT. It yields the protein CASSPKGYAEAFF. The chain combines TRBV19 with TRBJ1-1; D unresolved. Germline loops: CDR1 LNHDA, CDR2 SQIVND (reference sequence). V was trimmed by 6 bases and J by 6 bases, leaving 14 bases between them. This CDR3 is 13 amino acids long.